The clone carrying this TCR beta chain was seen more than once but under ten times. The antigen is undetermined. Trimming pared 0 bases from V and 4 bases from J, leaving 10 bases between. Germline V CDR1 and CDR2: SGHTA, FQGNSA. This CDR3 region has 14 residues. This sample is drawn from a study of cytomegalovirus exposure and HLA in healthy donors. The study's findings and limits: Overall, 164 TCR beta chains were annotated as cytomegalovirus-associated. Reported performance of the classifier showed diagnosis of cytomegalovirus status with high specificity and sensitivity.

PCR used 60 Vbeta primers and 13 Jbeta primers. Using immunoSEQ multiplex PCR, the repertoire was profiled, and TCRdb retains in-frame clones only, with some absent. The table includes 160,000 or so clones, around 80% detected once. This clonotype was obtained from a female donor in good health and CMV-seronegative. Specimen: PBMCs. The chain has TRBV7-2 and TRBJ2-7, with no clear D. The CDR3 reads CASSLAPPEYEQYF. In DNA form, the CDR3 reads TGTGCCAGCAGCTTAGCGCCCCCGGAGTACGAGCAGTACTTC.